This T cell receptor (beta chain) was recorded in a study of blood T cell repertoires in COVID-19. The CDR3 has 14 amino acids. Germline-derived CDR1 and CDR2 are GTSNPN and SVGIG (reference sequence). Trimming shortened V by 4 bases and J by 0 bases, and 10 bases separated the two germline ends. Using immunoSEQ multiplex PCR, the repertoire was profiled, and TCRdb retains in-frame clones only, with some absent. The sample includes approximately 210,000 clones, about 87% seen only once; the top ten take about 1.8%. This TCR came from a man between 65 and 80 years old with acute or convalescent COVID-19. Material for sequencing was peripheral blood. V usage is TRBV30 and J usage is TRBJ1-5; D remains unclear. The CDR3 here is CAWKQKYSNQPQHF. Written as DNA, the CDR3 is TGTGCCTGGAAACAGAAGTATAGCAATCAGCCCCAGCATTTT.